One sample yielded the 7 T cell receptor beta chains listed below, sequenced in a study of Graves' ophthalmopathy and Graves' hyperthyroidism. Investigators amplified TCR beta CDR3 regions from RNA transcripts. An initial RT-PCR round employing HTBI primers preceded a second-round multiplex PCR. TCRdb re-analysed the multiplex PCR reads in MiXCR, keeping a single row per CDR3 protein. In the table there are about 370,000 distinct CDR3 sequences, about a sixth of which are singletons. The sequencing input was peripheral blood. The receptor source for this set is an adult woman with stable Graves' hyperthyroidism.

This clonotype occurred many times. The gene calls are TRBV27 and TRBJ2-2; D is ambiguous. Trimming shortened V by 4 bases and J by 0 bases, and 15 bases separated the two germline ends. From germline, CDR1 is MNHEY and CDR2 SMNVEV (reference sequence). The CDR3 contains 17 residues. The CDR3 sequence: CASSSHLAGTNTGELFF. The CDR3 nucleotides are TGTGCCAGCAGTTCACATCTCGCAGGCACGAACACCGGGGAGCTGTTTTTT.

There are many counts of this clonotype. This chain links TRBV12-3 or TRBV12-4 with TRBJ1-1; D not certain. The CDR3 extends over 12 amino acids. V was trimmed by 6 bases and J by 2 bases, leaving 7 bases between them. The CDR3 spells CASSSSNTEAFF. For the CDR3, the DNA is TGTGCCAGCAGCTCATCAAACACTGAAGCTTTCTTT.

This clonotype was detected many times. The chain uses TRBV6-2 or TRBV6-3 and TRBJ2-7; 10 nucleotides match TRBD2. CDR3 length: 15 amino acids. Trimming took 6 bases from V and 2 from J; bases not matched to a gene: 7. Germline-derived CDR1 and CDR2 are MNHEY and SVGEGT. CDR3 residues: CASRYLAGATYEQYF. CDR3 in DNA: TGTGCCAGCAGATACCTAGCGGGAGCAACCTACGAGCAGTACTTC.

In this sample, this clonotype turned up many times. V usage is TRBV20-1 and J usage is TRBJ1-2; D unresolved. This CDR3 spans 10 amino acids. Germline CDR1 and CDR2: DFQATT and SNEGSKA (reference sequence). The CDR3 is CGLQYYGYTF. The CDR3 DNA reads as TGCGGTCTACAATACTATGGCTACACCTTC.

Worth noting for this clonotype: A much bigger clone sits one base away, suggesting this may be a read error. The chain uses TRBV18 and TRBJ2-5; a possible D gene is TRBD1 (6 bases). The germline gives CDR1 KGHSH, CDR2 LQKENI. This CDR3 contains 15 residues. This chain's CDR3 is CVSSPQAGAAETQYF. CDR3 coding DNA: TGTGTCAGCTCACCTCAAGCAGGGGCGGCAGAGACCCAGTACTTC.

In its sample, this clonotype was seen many times. The gene calls are TRBV29-1 and TRBJ1-1; D perhaps matches TRBD1 (5 bases). The CDR3 is made up of 10 amino acids. Looked up from germline, CDR1 is SQVTM and CDR2 is ANQGSEA. V was clipped by 6 bases and J by 10 bases, with 12 bases between them. The CDR3 here is CSVFDRRAFF. CDR3 coding DNA: TGCAGCGTCTTCGACAGAAGAGCTTTCTTT. Supplemented by reference TRBV29-1 and TRBJ1-1, the full variable domain reads SAVISQKPSRDICQRGTSLTIQCQVDSQVTMMFWYRQQPGQSLTLIATANQGSEATYESGFVIDKFPISRPNLTFSTLTVSNMSPEDSSIYLCSVFDRRAFFGQGTRLTVV.

The rearrangement links TRBV10-3 to TRBJ1-1, with 9 bases aligning to TRBD1. Trimming removed 2 bases from V and 5 bases from J; junction bases left unmatched: 6. CDR1 and CDR2 from the germline V gene are ENHRY and SYGVKD. This CDR3 spans 15 amino acids. The CDR3: CAISETGQGTTEAFF. The DNA for the CDR3 is TGTGCCATCAGTGAGACGGGACAGGGAACAACTGAAGCTTTCTTT.